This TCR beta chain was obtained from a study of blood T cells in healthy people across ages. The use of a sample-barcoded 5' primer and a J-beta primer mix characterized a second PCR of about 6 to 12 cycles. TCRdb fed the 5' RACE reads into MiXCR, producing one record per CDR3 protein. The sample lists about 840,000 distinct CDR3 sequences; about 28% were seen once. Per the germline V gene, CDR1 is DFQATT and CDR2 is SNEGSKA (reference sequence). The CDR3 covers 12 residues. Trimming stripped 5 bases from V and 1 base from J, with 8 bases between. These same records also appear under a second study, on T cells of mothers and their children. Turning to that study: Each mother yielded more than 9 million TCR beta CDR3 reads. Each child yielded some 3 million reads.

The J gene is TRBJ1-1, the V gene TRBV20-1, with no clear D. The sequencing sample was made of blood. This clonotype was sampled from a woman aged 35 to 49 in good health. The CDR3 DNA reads TGCAGTGCTCAGAATCCGAACACTGAAGCTTTCTTT. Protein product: CSAQNPNTEAFF.